The present T cell receptor (beta chain) was sequenced within a study of cytomegalovirus exposure and HLA in healthy donors. As regards this clone: Antigen specificity is unknown.

Whole-study findings and limits: In a later analysis, V- and J-gene trimming of beta chains associated with a DCLRE1C missense variant, replicated independently. TCR beta V segments were, for the most part, productive about 87% or about 30% of the time in an earlier analysis. The authors confirmed in vitro that a few CMV-associated chains were specific for CMV antigens.

In the PCR, 60 Vbeta and 13 Jbeta primers were used. Sequenced by immunoSEQ multiplex PCR; TCRdb stores in-frame clones only, minus some. Found here are some 140,000 clones, approximately 60% of them singletons; the top ten hold roughly 2.5%. The CDR3 has 14 amino acids. V was pared by 8 bases and J by 0 bases, with 16 bases between. The germline V gene has CDR1 GTSNPN and CDR2 SVGIG (reference sequence). The receptor was derived from a woman aged 40 to 50 in good health and CMV-seronegative. The sequenced sample consisted of PBMCs. The chain combines TRBV30 with TRBJ2-5; a weak D match, TRBD2 (5 bases). This CDR3 reads CARGPVGDQETQYF. In DNA, the CDR3 is TGTGCCCGTGGCCCAGTCGGGGACCAAGAGACCCAGTACTTC. Looking up the rest from reference TRBV30 and TRBJ2-5 gives the full variable domain: SQTIHQWPATLVQPVGSPLSLECTVEGTSNPNLYWYRQAAGRGLQLLFYSVGIGQISSEVPQNLSASRPQDRQFILSSKKLLLSDSGFYLCARGPVGDQETQYFGPGTRLLVL.